This record covers a single T cell receptor beta chain. Seattle patient enrollment occurred during active infection, with longitudinal follow-up thereafter. Original processing notes: Amplification with reference gene primers provided the estimates of nucleated cell counts. Only in-frame clones appear in the TCRdb table, and some are missing; sequencing was by immunoSEQ multiplex PCR. That table supplies the V and J calls and clone size; D and trimming were determined from the DNA. The sample carries about 300,000 clones, just under 90% recorded once. These data are taken from a study of blood T cell repertoires in COVID-19. Study-level information: The cDNA or gDNA used as material had been derived from T cells, B-cell-depleted T cells, or PBMCs.

This CDR3 comprises 18 residues. Per germline, CDR1 SGHNT and CDR2 YENEEA. V lost 5 bases and J lost 1; bases outside the gene matches: 13. The receptor was derived from a woman in her fifties or sixties with COVID-19, enrolled during active disease. The sequencing input was peripheral blood. The chain has TRBV11-3 and TRBJ2-2, with 7 bases fitting TRBD2. The chain's CDR3 is CASSGGVGIAVNTGELFF. The CDR3 coding sequence is TGTGCCAGCAGCGGGGGGGTAGGAATAGCGGTGAACACCGGGGAGCTGTTTTTT.